This T cell receptor beta chain derives from a study of technical replicates of blood from a handful of donors. CDR3 length: 13 amino acids. With 5 bases removed from V and 5 bases from J, the gap between germline ends came to 11 bases. Per the germline V gene, CDR1 is SGHRS and CDR2 is YFSETQ. Sequenced by immunoSEQ multiplex PCR; TCRdb stores in-frame clones only, minus some. The table shows 55,000 to 75,000 clones, with around 96% occurring only once. This sequence joins TRBV5-1 and TRBJ1-5; perhaps TRBD1 as D (5 bases). The sample was PBMCs. The sequence was obtained from a human donor in good health. Some clones in this sample may be carry-over from other donors' samples. The CDR3 loop reads CASSPGGDQPQHF. The DNA for the CDR3 is TGCGCCAGCAGTCCCGGGGGGGATCAGCCCCAGCATTTT.